This T cell receptor beta chain was captured in a study of shared clonotypes between healthy human individuals. V was cut by 2 bases and J by 2 bases, with 10 bases left in between. Germline CDR1 MDHEN, CDR2 SYDVKM. There are 15 residues in the CDR3. Of note for this clone: Antigen specificity is unknown.

The method was immunoSEQ multiplex PCR; TCRdb's version includes in-frame clones alone and lacks a portion of them. This sample yields a few hundred thousand clones, of which more than 95% are seen a single time; 0.057% belongs to the top ten. Study conclusions and caveats: Only blood was sampled, and tissue TCR repertoires likely differ from blood ones. The donor pool, a small one, limited the genetic and exposure-history diversity represented. Clonotype sharing across a handful of donors was observed for around 4.8% of naive CD4 clonotypes.

Sequenced input: naive CD4+ T cells sorted from blood. The subset is: CD45RA+ positively selected. V usage is TRBV28 and J usage is TRBJ1-3; D may be TRBD1 (5 bases). The sequence derives from a woman in her 30s in good health. This CDR3 is CASSLIRVAGNTIYF. The CDR3 region has the DNA TGTGCCAGCAGTTTAATCAGGGTAGCTGGAAACACCATATATTTT. The full variable domain, rest sourced from reference TRBV28 and TRBJ1-3, is DVKVTQSSRYLVKRTGEKVFLECVQDMDHENMFWYRQDPGLGLRLIYFSYDVKMKEKGDIPEGYSVSREKKERFSLILESASTNQTSMYLCASSLIRVAGNTIYFGEGSWLTVV.